The 5 T cell receptor beta chains below were found in one sample sequenced in a study of T-cell memory formation after mild COVID-19. TCRdb fed the 5' RACE reads into MiXCR, producing one record per CDR3 protein. The sample contains 450,000 to 700,000 distinct CDR3 sequences, more than 15% of which appear only once. Material for sequencing was PBMCs or a T cell subset sorted from them (not recorded which). The receptors stem from an adult woman who had mild COVID-19 (a few samples of this study predate the infection). Cell type and time point are not known.

The chain couples TRBV7-9 to TRBJ2-7; tentative D call: TRBD1 (6 bases). The germline V gene encodes CDR1 SEHNR and CDR2 FQNEAQ (reference sequence). V lost 2 bases, J lost 3 bases, and 14 bases lay in between. This CDR3 contains 15 residues. In DNA form, the CDR3 reads TGTGCCAGCAGCTTAACGACAGGTAATATCTACGAGCAGTACTTC. Its protein is CASSLTTGNIYEQYF.

This clonotype was counted ten times or more. This chain links TRBV5-1 with TRBJ2-3; 8 bases are a match to TRBD1. V trimming: 6 bases; J trimming: 3 bases; junction bases outside the gene matches: 9. The CDR3 has 15 residues. The V gene's germline CDR1 is SGHRS and CDR2 YFSETQ. The CDR3 protein is CASNPGTGLTDTQYF. The CDR3 coding sequence is TGCGCCAGCAACCCCGGGACAGGATTGACAGATACGCAGTATTTT.

The CDR3 coding sequence is TGCGCCAGCAGCCAAGGAAGGAGTCAGAACACTGAAGCTTTCTTT. Translated, it gives CASSQGRSQNTEAFF. The rearrangement links TRBV4-1 to TRBJ1-1; the D is unclear. The germline V gene encodes CDR1 MGHRA and CDR2 YSYEKL. V lost 1 base and J 1 base, leaving 10 bases between the germline ends. The CDR3 consists of 15 residues.

In this sample, this clonotype turned up a few times. The chain uses TRBV29-1 and TRBJ2-5; 7 nucleotides match TRBD1. The ends lost 6 bases at V and 5 bases at J; junction bases unmatched: 12. The CDR3 consists of 14 residues. Germline V gene sequence: CDR1 SQVTM, CDR2 ANQGSEA. The chain's CDR3 is CSVAGTVILETQYF. In DNA, the CDR3 is TGCAGCGTGGCCGGGACAGTTATATTGGAGACCCAGTACTTC.

This clonotype appeared many times. The chain employs TRBV7-9 and TRBJ2-1; possibly TRBD1 for D (6 bases). Trimming took 3 bases from V and 7 from J, leaving 13 bases between them. The CDR3 sequence is 14 residues long. Germline CDR1 and CDR2: SEHNR and FQNEAQ (reference sequence). CDR3: CASSFPPQGNEQFF. Written as DNA, the CDR3 is TGTGCCAGCAGCTTCCCCCCACAGGGAAATGAGCAGTTCTTC.